This T cell receptor beta chain emerged from a study of cytomegalovirus exposure and HLA in healthy donors. Findings of the study overall: As a later analysis revealed, most CMV-associated TCR beta chains appeared HLA-restricted. Analysis was carried out at a later point, and it linked a missense DCLRE1C variant to TCR beta V- and J-gene trimming. Listed as cytomegalovirus-associated were 150 to 200 TCR beta chains.

The PCR made use of 60 Vbeta and 13 Jbeta primers. Profiled with immunoSEQ multiplex PCR; TCRdb holds only in-frame clones, not every one. The data contain roughly 140,000 clones, 76% of them seen just once; the ten biggest clones take up 3.9%. The count of this clone is one. The antigen remains undetermined. Looked up from germline, CDR1 is GTSNPN and CDR2 is SVGIG (reference sequence). The CDR3 sequence is 13 residues long. Deletions cut 7 bases from V and 0 bases from J, with 13 bases between. This sequence originates from a young man in good health and CMV-seronegative. Source material: PBMCs. The J gene is TRBJ2-7, the V gene TRBV30, with a possible D match to TRBD2 (6 bases). The CDR3, as DNA: TGTGCCTTCGCGGGACCCTCCTCCTACGAGCAGTACTTC. Protein: CAFAGPSSYEQYF.